These 28 T cell receptor beta chains were all obtained from the same sample, sequenced in a study of T cell responses to AZD1222 COVID-19 vaccine. Using immunoSEQ multiplex PCR, the repertoire was profiled, and TCRdb retains in-frame clones only, with some absent. The sample comprises 130,000 to 150,000 clones, approximately 90% of which are singletons, and about 5% rests with the top ten. This sample comprised peripheral blood, obtained on day 0 of AZD1222 vaccination. All receptors derive from an adult in good health.

The rearrangement links TRBV19 to TRBJ2-3; D gene uncertain. Germline V gene data show CDR1 as LNHDA and CDR2 as SQIVND (reference sequence). This CDR3 is built from 15 residues. Trimming stripped 1 base from V and 0 bases from J, with 8 bases between. The CDR3 nucleotides are TGTGCCAGTAGTATAGCAGCTGCGAGCACAGATACGCAGTATTTT. It translates to CASSIAAASTDTQYF.

This chain joins TRBV3-1 (or the pseudogene TRBV3-2) and TRBJ1-4, with 9 positions matching TRBD1. The CDR3 totals 16 residues. In germline, CDR1 is LGHDT, CDR2 YNNKEL (reference sequence). V lost 0 bases to trimming and J lost 7 bases; unmatched junction nucleotides: 6. The CDR3 DNA follows: TGTGCCAGCAGCCAAGATCGAGGGACAGGGCTTGAAAAACTGTTTTTT. Its protein product is CASSQDRGTGLEKLFF.

V gene TRBV5-1 combines with J gene TRBJ1-6; unclear D gene. The CDR3 runs 14 residues. The germline gives CDR1 SGHRS, CDR2 YFSETQ. V dropped 3 bases and J dropped 8 bases, with 12 bases sitting between them. The DNA for the CDR3 is TGCGCCAGCAGCTCGCACATGAGGGATTCACCCCTCCACTTT. Translation gives CASSSHMRDSPLHF.

CDR3 in DNA: TGTGCCAGCAGCCTTGGACAGGGGAATAATTCACCCCTCCACTTT. Amino acid sequence: CASSLGQGNNSPLHF. The chain links TRBV2 to TRBJ1-6, with 9 bases identical to TRBD1. The CDR3 is 15 residues long. Germline V gives CDR1 SNHLY, CDR2 FYNNEI. Trimming removed 6 bases from V and 5 bases from J; junction bases left unmatched: 5.

Concerning this clone: The sample holds other DNA sequences that translate to the same CDR3. The rearrangement uses TRBV7-9 and TRBJ2-3, with D tentatively TRBD2 (7 bases). This CDR3 comprises 16 residues. The V end was cut by 5 bases, the J end by 3 bases, with 18 bases between. Germline CDR1 and CDR2: SEHNR and FQNEAQ (reference sequence). CDR3 residues: CASSLTGGRSTDTQYF. CDR3 in DNA: TGTGCCAGCAGCCTAACCGGGGGGCGGAGTACAGATACGCAGTATTTT.

The chain has TRBV7-2 and TRBJ1-3; D gene uncertain. The CDR3 is 12 residues long. Germline V CDR1 and CDR2: SGHTA, FQGNSA. The germline V and J ends were trimmed by 10 bases and 0 bases, with 7 bases remaining between them. The CDR3 reads CATRASGNTIYF. The CDR3, as DNA: TGTGCCACCCGGGCCTCTGGAAACACCATATATTTT. Using reference TRBV7-2 and TRBJ1-3 for the parts outside the CDR3, the full variable domain is GAGVSQSPSNKVTEKGKDVELRCDPISGHTALYWYRQSLGQGLEFLIYFQGNSAPDKSGLPSDRFSAERTGGSVSTLTIQRTQQEDSAVYLCATRASGNTIYFGEGSWLTVV.

The chain links TRBV7-2 to TRBJ2-7; 10 bases map to TRBD1. Germline V gene sequence: CDR1 SGHTA, CDR2 FQGNSA. This CDR3 has 15 amino acids. V shed 3 bases, J shed 4 bases, and the junction held 6 bases outside the gene matches. CDR3 loop: CASSLDRGSAYEQYF. The CDR3 coding sequence is TGTGCCAGCAGCTTGGACAGGGGGAGTGCTTACGAGCAGTACTTC.

The chain has TRBV4-1 and TRBJ2-2; D remains ambiguous. The CDR3 length is 14 residues. The V gene's germline CDR1 is MGHRA and CDR2 YSYEKL. V lost 2 bases and J lost 5, with 9 bases in between. The CDR3 bases are TGCGCCAGCAGCCAATCCCGACGGACCGGGGAGCTGTTTTTT. This translates into CASSQSRRTGELFF.

This clone was detected only once. V is TRBV7-3 and J is TRBJ2-2; the D gene is possibly TRBD2 (5 bases). CDR3 size: 17 residues. Germline V gene data show CDR1 as SGHTA and CDR2 as FQGTGA. V was clipped by 4 bases and J by 7 bases, with 22 bases between them. CDR3 amino acids: CASSSTMGIVRGGELFF. The CDR3 DNA reads TGTGCCAGCAGCTCAACTATGGGCATAGTTCGGGGCGGGGAGCTGTTTTTT.

This chain links TRBV4-3 with TRBJ2-1, with TRBD1 identical over 8 bases. This CDR3 is 15 amino acids long. From germline, CDR1 is LGHNA and CDR2 YSLEER. V lost 1 base and J lost 3; bases outside the gene matches: 2. This chain's CDR3 is CASSQGQGIYNEQFF. The CDR3 nucleotides are TGCGCCAGCAGCCAAGGACAGGGGATCTACAATGAGCAGTTCTTC.

This CDR3 reads CASSSRGDTGELFF. The DNA for the CDR3 is TGTGCCAGCAGTAGCAGGGGGGACACCGGGGAGCTGTTTTTT. This rearrangement joins TRBV9 to TRBJ2-2, with TRBD1 as a possible D gene (7 bases). The germline V gene has CDR1 SGDLS and CDR2 YYNGEE. V gave up 5 bases and J gave up 3 bases, with 11 bases separating them. CDR3 size: 14 residues.

About this clone itself: Relative to the germline gene, one junction end is altered; a read error may explain this. The V call is TRBV7-9, the J call TRBJ1-2; 10 nucleotides line up with TRBD1. The CDR3 is 13 residues long. The germline gives CDR1 SEHNR, CDR2 FQNEAQ (reference sequence). The DNA of the CDR3 is TGTGCCAGCAGCCCGAGGAGACAGGGGGCCGGCAACTTC. Protein sequence: CASSPRRQGAGNF.

The chain is built from TRBV4-3 and TRBJ2-1; 11 nucleotides agree with TRBD2. This CDR3 is built from 18 residues. The ends lost 0 bases at V and 3 bases at J; junction bases unmatched: 7. Germline V gene data show CDR1 as LGHNA and CDR2 as YSLEER. The CDR3 loop is CASSQDATSGTLYNEQFF. The CDR3 DNA sequence: TGCGCCAGCAGCCAAGATGCGACTAGCGGGACCCTCTACAATGAGCAGTTCTTC.

This clone was seen just once. The chain has TRBV28 and TRBJ1-1, with D possibly matching TRBD1 (6 bases). Germline CDR1 and CDR2: MDHEN and SYDVKM. The CDR3 is 14 amino acids. V shed 2 bases and J shed 6 bases, with 13 bases lying between them. The CDR3 spells CASSLGQRYPEAFF. DNA for the CDR3: TGTGCCAGCAGTTTAGGACAGAGGTACCCTGAAGCTTTCTTT.

The chain combines TRBV19 with TRBJ2-3; the D is unclear. The germline V gene has CDR1 LNHDA and CDR2 SQIVND (reference sequence). The CDR3 is 15 residues long. V lost 3 bases and J 6 bases, leaving 16 bases between the germline ends. CDR3 amino acids: CASSIRVTDVDTQYF. The CDR3 bases are TGTGCCAGTAGTATTCGGGTCACAGATGTGGATACGCAGTATTTT.

This chain connects TRBV6-5 to TRBJ1-3; the match to TRBD1 covers 8 bases. J lost 11 bases, V lost 4 bases, and 7 bases had no gene match. The length of the CDR3 is 13 residues. The germline gives CDR1 MNHEY, CDR2 SVGAGI. The CDR3 nucleotides are TGTGCCAGCAGTTTACGGGACAGGTCGGCCATATATTTT. Amino acid sequence: CASSLRDRSAIYF.

The rearrangement joins TRBV7-2 to TRBJ1-2; TRBD1 agrees at 10 bases. Germline loops: CDR1 SGHTA, CDR2 FQGNSA. This CDR3 is 16 amino acids long. Trimming removed 3 bases from V and 5 bases from J; junction bases left unmatched: 9. The CDR3 DNA follows: TGTGCCAGCAGCTTGGAGAGGACAGGGGGTGTGTATGGCTACACCTTC. It translates to CASSLERTGGVYGYTF.

The chain is built from TRBV4-3 and TRBJ2-7; D possibly corresponds to TRBD2 (5 bases). CDR1 is LGHNA, CDR2 YSLEER, per germline. The V end was cut by 1 base, the J end by 3 bases, with 10 bases between. The CDR3 consists of 14 residues. The CDR3 is CASSQGEGDYEQYF. Written as DNA, the CDR3 is TGCGCCAGCAGCCAAGGTGAGGGTGACTACGAGCAGTACTTC.

The V gene is TRBV27, the J gene TRBJ2-3, with D perhaps TRBD1 (5 bases). The V end lost 3 bases, the J end lost 0 bases, and 10 bases lay between the germline ends. Per germline, CDR1 MNHEY and CDR2 SMNVEV (reference sequence). The CDR3 is made up of 15 amino acids. In nucleotides, the CDR3 is TGTGCCAGCAGTTTTTTGGACAAAAGCACAGATACGCAGTATTTT. Translated: CASSFLDKSTDTQYF.

This sequence joins TRBV7-3 and TRBJ1-5; TRBD1 matches at 7 bases. Trimming removed 4 bases from V and 1 base from J; junction bases left unmatched: 4. CDR3 length: 15 amino acids. Germline V CDR1 and CDR2: SGHTA, FQGTGA. The CDR3 sequence: CASSSDRESNQPQHF. The CDR3 DNA follows: TGTGCCAGCAGCTCCGACAGGGAAAGCAATCAGCCCCAGCATTTT.

This chain uses TRBV27 with TRBJ1-4; weak D call: TRBD1 (5 bases). Germline CDR1 MNHEY, CDR2 SMNVEV (reference sequence). The CDR3 loop spans 14 amino acids. The V end lost 2 bases, the J end lost 7 bases, and 11 bases lay between the germline ends. CDR3 nucleotides: TGTGCCAGCAGTTTAATTCAGGGAGGTGAAAAACTGTTTTTT. It yields the protein CASSLIQGGEKLFF.

This clone was recorded only once. The chain is built from TRBV4-3 and TRBJ1-1, with D uncertain. The CDR3 runs 13 residues. Trimming removed 1 base at V and 0 bases at J, with 3 bases between. From germline, CDR1 is LGHNA and CDR2 YSLEER. This CDR3 is CASSQGVNTEAFF. The CDR3, as DNA: TGCGCCAGCAGCCAAGGCGTGAACACTGAAGCTTTCTTT.

The J gene is TRBJ1-6, the V gene TRBV9, with 7 bases aligning to TRBD1. Trimming at V came to 3 bases and at J to 12 bases, leaving 3 bases not matched to a gene. There are 12 residues in the CDR3. CDR1 SGDLS and CDR2 YYNGEE come from the germline V gene. For the CDR3, the DNA is TGTGCCAGCAGCGGACAGGGAGGACCCCTCCACTTT. It yields the protein CASSGQGGPLHF.

The chain carries TRBV9 and TRBJ1-3; D unclear. The V end lost 0 bases, the J end lost 2 bases, and 12 bases lay between the germline ends. The CDR3 sequence is 16 residues long. CDR1 and CDR2 from the germline V gene are SGDLS and YYNGEE. The CDR3: CASSVALQLTGNTIYF. CDR3 nucleotides: TGTGCCAGCAGCGTAGCTCTACAGCTCACTGGAAACACCATATATTTT.

The chain joins TRBV14 to TRBJ1-6; D is undetermined. CDR1 and CDR2 from the germline V gene are SGHDN and FVKESK. V lost 3 bases, J lost 4 bases, and 10 bases lay in between. The CDR3 extends over 15 amino acids. The CDR3 sequence: CASSQERTYNSPLHF. The DNA for the CDR3 is TGTGCCAGCAGCCAGGAAAGGACTTATAATTCACCCCTCCACTTT.

This clone was recorded only once. The chain carries TRBV28 and TRBJ2-7; the D gene is possibly TRBD1 (5 bases). V was shortened by 2 bases and J by 3 bases, with 8 bases between the two germline ends. Germline V gives CDR1 MDHEN, CDR2 SYDVKM. The CDR3 length is 13 residues. The CDR3 region is CASSLRQLYEQYF. As DNA, the CDR3 is TGTGCCAGCAGTTTACGACAGCTCTACGAGCAGTACTTC.

The rearrangement links TRBV7-9 to TRBJ2-7; D might be TRBD2 (6 bases). Germline V CDR1 and CDR2: SEHNR, FQNEAQ (reference sequence). The CDR3 has 13 amino acids. Trimming took off 7 bases at V and 0 bases at J, with 10 bases between the two ends. The CDR3 loop reads CASIAASSYEQYF. The CDR3 region has the DNA TGTGCCAGCATAGCGGCTAGCTCCTACGAGCAGTACTTC.

The J gene is TRBJ1-2, the V gene TRBV6-5; tentative D call: TRBD1 (5 bases). CDR1 is MNHEY and CDR2 is SVGAGI in the germline V gene. The CDR3 is 15 residues long. Deletions cut 2 bases from V and 2 bases from J, with 12 bases between. CDR3 sequence: CASSYRRGPNYGYTF. The CDR3 nucleotides are TGTGCCAGCAGTTACCGGAGGGGACCGAACTATGGCTACACCTTC.